What follows are 16 T cell receptor beta chains derived from one specimen sequenced in a study of blood T cell repertoires in COVID-19. Repertoires were generated with immunoSEQ multiplex PCR, while TCRdb's copy carries only in-frame clones and drops some. The table shows tens of thousands of clones, with about 80% occurring only once. Input material: peripheral blood. The receptors originated from a human donor in a cohort sampled during active COVID-19.

J is TRBJ2-7 and V is TRBV10-3, with D perhaps TRBD2 (7 bases). The V gene lost 2 bases and the J gene lost 4 bases, with 18 bases spanning the gap. This CDR3 comprises 16 residues. Germline-derived CDR1 and CDR2 are ENHRY and SYGVKD. The CDR3 DNA follows: TGTGCCATCAGTGAGGGGGGGGCGCAGAGAAGTTACGAGCAGTACTTC. Translated: CAISEGGAQRSYEQYF.

The chain links TRBV4-2 to TRBJ2-6; maybe TRBD1 (7 bases). The germline V gene has CDR1 LGHNA and CDR2 YNFKEQ. Trimming removed 0 bases from V and 0 bases from J, with 15 bases in between. The CDR3 contains 19 residues. In DNA, the CDR3 is TGTGCCAGCAGCCAAGAGAAGGCAGGGGGGCCCTCTGGGGCCAACGTCCTGACTTTC. Encoded protein: CASSQEKAGGPSGANVLTF.

V gene TRBV12-3 or TRBV12-4 combines with J gene TRBJ1-2; TRBD1 might be the D (5 bases). Trimming left V 5 bases short and J 4 bases short, with 11 bases between. This CDR3 comprises 13 residues. The CDR3 DNA follows: TGTGCCAGCAGTGCACAGGTTTCCTATGGCTACACCTTC. Translating it yields CASSAQVSYGYTF.

The chain links TRBV28 to TRBJ1-5; D gene uncertain. Germline values: CDR1 MDHEN, CDR2 SYDVKM. Trimming left V 5 bases short and J 5 bases short, with 7 bases between. This CDR3 has 12 residues. The CDR3 coding sequence is TGTGCCAGCAGTCCCCTTTATCAGCCCCAGCATTTT. Residues: CASSPLYQPQHF.

V and J are TRBV6-5 and TRBJ2-5, with a possible D match to TRBD2 (6 bases). In germline, CDR1 is MNHEY, CDR2 SVGAGI. This CDR3 has 15 residues. Deletions cut 6 bases from V and 0 bases from J, with 14 bases between. CDR3 sequence: CASSAGLTYQETQYF. The CDR3 DNA follows: TGTGCCAGCAGCGCCGGACTAACGTACCAAGAGACCCAGTACTTC.

The rearrangement joins TRBV6-5 to TRBJ1-1; D is possibly TRBD1 (6 bases). Germline CDR1 is MNHEY and CDR2 is SVGAGI. This CDR3 has 13 amino acids. V lost 10 bases and J lost 2, with 14 bases in between. In DNA form, the CDR3 reads TGTGCCACCCGGACAGAGACTAACACTGAAGCTTTCTTT. Residues: CATRTETNTEAFF.

The chain employs TRBV3-1 (or the pseudogene TRBV3-2) and TRBJ2-3; 7 bases agree with TRBD2. V lost 0 bases to trimming and J lost 3 bases; unmatched junction nucleotides: 6. CDR1 and CDR2 (germline): LGHDT, YNNKEL (reference sequence). This CDR3 is built from 16 residues. CDR3 amino acids: CASSQEDSGHTDTQYF. In nucleotides, the CDR3 is TGTGCCAGCAGCCAAGAGGATAGCGGGCATACAGATACGCAGTATTTT.

The chain employs TRBV4-1 and TRBJ1-3; a possible D gene is TRBD1 (5 bases). Between the trimmed V and J ends, which lost 5 bases and 7 bases, there was a span of 15 bases. This CDR3 region has 14 residues. Per the germline V gene, CDR1 is MGHRA and CDR2 is YSYEKL. The CDR3 sequence: CASSSGGVGNTIYF. DNA for the CDR3: TGCGCCAGCAGCTCCGGGGGGGTCGGGAACACCATATATTTT.

The CDR3 region is CASSPGQAGNTIYF. The CDR3 DNA reads TGCGCCAGCAGCCCGGGACAAGCTGGAAACACCATATATTTT. V gene TRBV5-1 combines with J gene TRBJ1-3; TRBD1 might be the D (6 bases). The CDR3 is made up of 14 amino acids. Trimming left V 4 bases short and J 2 bases short, with 10 bases between. Germline CDR1 SGHRS, CDR2 YFSETQ.

V and J are TRBV4-2 and TRBJ2-3; 7 bases line up with TRBD2. The junction had 8 bases not matched to a gene; V was cut back by 0 bases and J by 2 bases. This CDR3 region has 17 residues. CDR1 and CDR2 (germline): LGHNA, YNFKEQ. CDR3 loop: CASSQDGSGTSTDTQYF. The CDR3 region has the DNA TGTGCCAGCAGCCAAGATGGAAGCGGGACCTCCACAGATACGCAGTATTTT.

The V gene is TRBV6-6, the J gene TRBJ1-6, with a possible D match to TRBD1 (6 bases). CDR1 is MNHNY and CDR2 is SVGAGI in the germline V gene (reference sequence). The CDR3 totals 15 residues. Trimming shortened V by 4 bases and J by 7 bases, and 14 bases separated the two germline ends. The CDR3 here is CASSSRDTGNSPLHF. CDR3 nucleotides: TGTGCCAGCAGTTCCCGGGACACGGGGAATTCACCCCTCCACTTT.

The chain joins TRBV2 to TRBJ2-5; 12 nucleotides align to TRBD2. V lost 4 bases, J lost 5 bases, and 5 bases stayed unmatched. Germline loops: CDR1 SNHLY, CDR2 FYNNEI. The CDR3 is 15 residues long. CDR3 DNA: TGTGCCAGCAGTGCGACTAGCGGGAGTCGGGAGACCCAGTACTTC. It is translated as CASSATSGSRETQYF. Full variable domain (missing parts from reference TRBV2 and TRBJ2-5): EPEVTQTPSHQVTQMGQEVILRCVPISNHLYFYWYRQILGQKVEFLVSFYNNEISEKSEIFDDQFSVERPDGSNFTLKIRSTKLEDSAMYFCASSATSGSRETQYFGPGTRLLVL.

V is TRBV6-1 and J is TRBJ2-3, with D unclear. V lost 3 bases to trimming and J lost 0 bases, with 7 bases between them. Germline CDR1 is MNHNS and CDR2 is SASEGT. The CDR3 spans 14 residues. As DNA, the CDR3 is TGTGCCAGCAGTGAGTATCCTAGCACAGATACGCAGTATTTT. Protein product: CASSEYPSTDTQYF.

The rearrangement links TRBV6-5 to TRBJ2-7, with 12 bases matching TRBD2. Germline-derived CDR1 and CDR2 are MNHEY and SVGAGI. The CDR3 is 15 amino acids. Unmatched junction bases numbered 7, after V lost 6 bases and J lost 4 bases. The CDR3: CASRRLAGDLYEQYF. CDR3 nucleotides: TGTGCCAGCAGGAGACTAGCGGGAGATCTGTACGAGCAGTACTTC.

This clone was picked up a small number of times. This rearrangement joins TRBV27 to TRBJ2-7, with a possible D match to TRBD2 (7 bases). V lost 2 bases, J lost 4 bases, and 12 bases lay in between. Germline V gives CDR1 MNHEY, CDR2 SMNVEV (reference sequence). The CDR3 consists of 14 residues. The CDR3 DNA follows: TGTGCCAGCAGTTTAGGCGGGGGCCAGTACGAGCAGTACTTC. Amino acids: CASSLGGGQYEQYF.

The gene calls are TRBV5-1 and TRBJ2-1, with D possibly being TRBD1 (5 bases). V lost 6 bases to trimming and J lost 7 bases, with 17 bases between them. The V gene's germline CDR1 is SGHRS and CDR2 YFSETQ. CDR3 length: 14 amino acids. The CDR3 loop reads CASTPDFGANEQFF. The DNA for the CDR3 is TGCGCCAGCACCCCAGACTTTGGGGCGAATGAGCAGTTCTTC. Based on the CDR3 plus reference TRBV5-1 and TRBJ2-1, the full variable domain is KAGVTQTPRYLIKTRGQQVTLSCSPISGHRSVSWYQQTPGQGLQFLFEYFSETQRNKGNFPGRFSGRQFSNSRSEMNVSTLELGDSALYLCASTPDFGANEQFFGPGTRLTVL.